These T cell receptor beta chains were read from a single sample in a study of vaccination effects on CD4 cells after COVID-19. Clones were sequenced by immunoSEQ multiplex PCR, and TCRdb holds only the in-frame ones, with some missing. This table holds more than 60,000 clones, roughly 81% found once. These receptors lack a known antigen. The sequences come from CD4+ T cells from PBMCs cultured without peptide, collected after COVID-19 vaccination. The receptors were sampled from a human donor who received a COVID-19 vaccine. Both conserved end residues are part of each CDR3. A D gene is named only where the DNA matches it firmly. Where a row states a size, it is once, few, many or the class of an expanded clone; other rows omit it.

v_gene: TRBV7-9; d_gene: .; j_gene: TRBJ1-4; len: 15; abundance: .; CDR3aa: CASSLGAGMDEKLFF; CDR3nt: TGTGCCAGCAGCTTAGGTGCCGGTATGGATGAAAAACTGTTTTTT
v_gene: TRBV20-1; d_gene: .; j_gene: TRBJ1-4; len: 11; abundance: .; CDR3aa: CARGRQEKLFF; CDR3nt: TGCGCAAGGGGAAGACAGGAAAAACTGTTTTTT
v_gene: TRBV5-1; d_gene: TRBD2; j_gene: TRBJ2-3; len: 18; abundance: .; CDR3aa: CASSVDFTSGGAADTQYF; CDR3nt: TGCGCCAGCAGCGTTGATTTTACTAGCGGGGGGGCGGCAGATACGCAGTATTTT
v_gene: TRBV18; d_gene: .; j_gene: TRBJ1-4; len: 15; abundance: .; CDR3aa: CASSPRSGNEEKLFF; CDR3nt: TGTGCCAGCTCACCACGTTCCGGGAACGAAGAAAAACTGTTTTTT
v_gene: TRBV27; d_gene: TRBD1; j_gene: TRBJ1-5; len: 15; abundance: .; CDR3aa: CASSSETGSYQPQHF; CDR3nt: TGTGCCAGCAGTTCCGAGACAGGGAGCTATCAGCCCCAGCATTTT
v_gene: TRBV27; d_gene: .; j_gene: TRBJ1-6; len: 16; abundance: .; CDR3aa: CASSSGDGSYNSPLHF; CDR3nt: TGTGCCAGCAGTTCCGGGGACGGCTCCTATAATTCACCCCTCCACTTT
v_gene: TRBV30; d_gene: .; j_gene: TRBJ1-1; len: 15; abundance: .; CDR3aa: CAWSTPRAMNTEAFF; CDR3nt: TGTGCCTGGAGTACACCCCGGGCCATGAACACTGAAGCTTTCTTT
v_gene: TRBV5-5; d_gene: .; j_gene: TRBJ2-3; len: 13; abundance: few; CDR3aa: CASSLGFTDTQYF; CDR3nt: TGTGCCAGCAGCTTGGGGTTCACAGATACGCAGTATTTT
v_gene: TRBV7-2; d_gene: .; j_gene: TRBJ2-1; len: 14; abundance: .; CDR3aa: CASSLRATYNEQFF; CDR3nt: TGTGCCAGCAGCCTCCGGGCGACCTACAATGAGCAGTTCTTC
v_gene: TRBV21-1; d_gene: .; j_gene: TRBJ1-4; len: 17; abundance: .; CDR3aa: CASSHFRSADNPKKLFF; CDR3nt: TGTGCCAGCAGCCACTTCCGGTCCGCCGACAACCCTAAAAAACTGTTTTTT
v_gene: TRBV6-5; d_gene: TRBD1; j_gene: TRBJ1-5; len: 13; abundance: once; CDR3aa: CASHRGGGQPQHF; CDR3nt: TGTGCCAGTCACAGGGGAGGGGGTCAGCCCCAGCATTTT
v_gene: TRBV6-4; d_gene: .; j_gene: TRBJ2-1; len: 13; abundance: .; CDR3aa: CASSWVRDNEQFF; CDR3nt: TGTGCCAGCAGCTGGGTGCGGGACAATGAGCAGTTCTTC
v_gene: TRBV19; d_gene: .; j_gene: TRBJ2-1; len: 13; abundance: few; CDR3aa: CASSTFATGEQFF; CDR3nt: TGTGCCAGTAGTACCTTCGCAACCGGGGAGCAGTTCTTC
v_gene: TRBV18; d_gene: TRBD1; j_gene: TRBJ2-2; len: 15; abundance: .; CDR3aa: CASSTGTGYTGELFF; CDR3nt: TGTGCCAGCTCTACCGGGACAGGGTACACCGGGGAGCTGTTTTTT
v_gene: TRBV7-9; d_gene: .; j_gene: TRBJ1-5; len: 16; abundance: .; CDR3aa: CASSHLVGQINQPQHF; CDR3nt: TGTGCCAGCAGCCACTTAGTGGGGCAGATCAATCAGCCCCAGCATTTT
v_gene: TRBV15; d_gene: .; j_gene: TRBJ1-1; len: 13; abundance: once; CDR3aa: CATSSGGITEAFF; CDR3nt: TGTGCCACCAGCAGCGGGGGTATCACTGAAGCTTTCTTT
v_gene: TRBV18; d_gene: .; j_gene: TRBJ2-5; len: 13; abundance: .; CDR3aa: CASSPGIQETQYF; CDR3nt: TGTGCCAGCTCACCAGGAATCCAAGAGACCCAGTACTTC
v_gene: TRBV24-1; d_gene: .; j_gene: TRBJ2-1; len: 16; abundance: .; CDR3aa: CATSDSVEASYNEQFF; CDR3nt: TGTGCCACCAGTGATAGTGTGGAGGCCTCCTACAATGAGCAGTTCTTC
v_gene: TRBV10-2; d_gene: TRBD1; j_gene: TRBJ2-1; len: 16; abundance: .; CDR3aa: CASSENRGLTYNEQFF; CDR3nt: TGCGCCAGCAGTGAGAACAGGGGGCTTACCTACAATGAGCAGTTCTTC
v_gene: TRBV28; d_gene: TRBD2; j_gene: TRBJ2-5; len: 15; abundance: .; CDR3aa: CASSRSGGLQETQYF; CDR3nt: TGTGCCAGCAGTCGTAGCGGGGGGCTTCAAGAGACCCAGTACTTC
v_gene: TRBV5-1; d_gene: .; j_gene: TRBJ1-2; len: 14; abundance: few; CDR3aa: CASSLEPGNYGYTF; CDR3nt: TGCGCCAGCAGCTTGGAACCAGGGAACTATGGCTACACCTTC
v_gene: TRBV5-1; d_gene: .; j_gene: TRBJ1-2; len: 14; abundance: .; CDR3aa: CASSSETGSYGYTF; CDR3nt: TGCGCCAGCAGCTCGGAAACAGGGAGCTATGGCTACACCTTC
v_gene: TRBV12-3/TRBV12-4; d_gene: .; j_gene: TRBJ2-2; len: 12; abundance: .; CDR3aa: CASGTSTGELFF; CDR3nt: TGTGCCAGCGGCACATCCACCGGGGAGCTGTTTTTT
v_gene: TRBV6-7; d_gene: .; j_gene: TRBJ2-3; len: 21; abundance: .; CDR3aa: CASSYSDRADKQGIVTDTQYF; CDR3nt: TGTGCCAGCAGTTACTCGGATCGGGCCGATAAACAGGGCATAGTCACAGATACGCAGTATTTT
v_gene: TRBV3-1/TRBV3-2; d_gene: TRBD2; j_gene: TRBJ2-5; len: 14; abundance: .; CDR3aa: CASMSLRGGETQYF; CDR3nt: TGTGCCAGCATGAGTTTGAGGGGAGGGGAGACCCAGTACTTC
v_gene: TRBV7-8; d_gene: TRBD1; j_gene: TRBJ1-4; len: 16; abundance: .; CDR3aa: CASSLPGTGINEKLFF; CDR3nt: TGTGCCAGCAGCTTACCCGGGACAGGGATAAATGAAAAACTGTTTTTT
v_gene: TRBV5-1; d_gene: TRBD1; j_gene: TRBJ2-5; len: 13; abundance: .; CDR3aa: CASTRTGGETQYF; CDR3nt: TGCGCCAGCACACGGACAGGGGGAGAGACCCAGTACTTC
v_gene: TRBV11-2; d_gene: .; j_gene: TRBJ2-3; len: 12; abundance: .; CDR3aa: CASSQPGDTQYF; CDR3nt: TGTGCCAGCAGCCAACCGGGGGATACGCAGTATTTT
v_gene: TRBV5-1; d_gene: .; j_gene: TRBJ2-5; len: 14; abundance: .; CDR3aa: CASSLVVGSETQYF; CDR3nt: TGCGCCAGCAGCTTGGTGGTGGGATCCGAGACCCAGTACTTC
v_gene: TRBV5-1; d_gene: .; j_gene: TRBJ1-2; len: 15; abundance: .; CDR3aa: CASSSDGGRYYGYTF; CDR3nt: TGCGCCAGCAGCTCCGACGGGGGACGGTACTATGGCTACACCTTC
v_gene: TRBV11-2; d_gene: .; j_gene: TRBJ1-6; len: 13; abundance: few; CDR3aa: CASSFQGDSPLHF; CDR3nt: TGTGCCAGCAGCTTCCAGGGTGATTCACCCCTCCACTTT
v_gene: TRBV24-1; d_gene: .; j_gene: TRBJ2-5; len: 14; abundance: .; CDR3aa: CATPTPNRKETQYF; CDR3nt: TGTGCCACCCCCACCCCCAATCGGAAAGAGACCCAGTACTTC
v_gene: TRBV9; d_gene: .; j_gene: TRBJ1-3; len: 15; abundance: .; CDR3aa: CASSVVGGPGNTIYF; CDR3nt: TGTGCCAGCAGCGTAGTGGGGGGGCCTGGAAACACCATATATTTT
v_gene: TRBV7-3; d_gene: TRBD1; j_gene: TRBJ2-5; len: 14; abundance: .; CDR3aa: CASSLTTGSETQYF; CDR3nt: TGTGCCAGCAGCTTAACGACAGGGTCGGAGACCCAGTACTTC